Following are 10 T cell receptor beta chains from one sample sequenced in a study of blood T cell repertoires in COVID-19. Method: immunoSEQ multiplex PCR; TCRdb's copy keeps in-frame clones and lacks some. Of 260,000 or so clones in the sample, approximately 85% were seen once. The sample was peripheral blood. The receptor source for this set is a man aged 18 to 35 with active or convalescent COVID-19.

V gene TRBV5-1 combines with J gene TRBJ1-3; D gene uncertain. Germline V gene data show CDR1 as SGHRS and CDR2 as YFSETQ. Trimming took off 1 base at V and 0 bases at J, with 5 bases between the two ends. The CDR3 is 14 amino acids. As DNA, the CDR3 is TGCGCCAGCAGCTTGAATCTCTCTGGAAACACCATATATTTT. Translated: CASSLNLSGNTIYF.

V and J are TRBV29-1 and TRBJ2-2; TRBD2 is a possible D gene (6 bases). The V gene lost 1 base and the J gene lost 0 bases, with 15 bases spanning the gap. Germline-derived CDR1 and CDR2 are SQVTM and ANQGSEA. CDR3 length equals 17 residues. The CDR3 DNA sequence: TGCAGCGTTGAAGGACGGGGGAGGATACCGAACACCGGGGAGCTGTTTTTT. Translating gives CSVEGRGRIPNTGELFF.

The V call is TRBV7-9, the J call TRBJ1-6; D call uncertain. The ends were cut back, 5 bases at V and 10 bases at J, with 9 bases in the middle. The CDR3 is 12 residues long. Germline CDR1 and CDR2: SEHNR and FQNEAQ (reference sequence). CDR3: CASSHAGSPLHF. The CDR3 DNA reads as TGTGCCAGCAGCCATGCGGGATCACCCCTCCACTTT.

The rearrangement uses TRBV19 and TRBJ1-6; D is perhaps TRBD1 (5 bases). Trimming took off 5 bases at V and 4 bases at J, with 15 bases between the two ends. The CDR3 covers 16 residues. Looked up from germline, CDR1 is LNHDA and CDR2 is SQIVND (reference sequence). CDR3 sequence: CASSPSRGGYNSPLHF. DNA for the CDR3: TGTGCCAGTAGTCCATCCCGCGGGGGTTATAATTCACCCCTCCACTTT.

The V gene is TRBV6-4, the J gene TRBJ1-5; D gene unclear. Germline V CDR1 and CDR2: MRHNA, SNTAGT. The CDR3 extends over 13 amino acids. With 6 bases removed from V and 0 bases from J, the gap between germline ends came to 6 bases. CDR3 in DNA: TGTGCCAGCAGGCGAAATAGCAATCAGCCCCAGCATTTT. Translated: CASRRNSNQPQHF.

This clone is a singleton in its sample. The rearrangement joins TRBV3-1 (or the pseudogene TRBV3-2) to TRBJ1-6, with D perhaps TRBD1 (5 bases). V was cut by 1 base and J by 10 bases, with 14 bases left in between. Looked up from germline, CDR1 is LGHDT and CDR2 is YNNKEL (reference sequence). The CDR3 spans 15 residues. For the CDR3, the DNA is TGTGCCAGCAGCCAAGTAACAGGAGATGTGTCACCCCTCCACTTT. This sequence encodes CASSQVTGDVSPLHF.

The gene calls are TRBV7-3 and TRBJ2-5, with 8 bases that match TRBD2. V lost 5 bases and J lost 5; bases outside the gene matches: 10. The V gene's germline CDR1 is SGHTA and CDR2 FQGTGA. CDR3 length equals 15 residues. The CDR3 protein is CASSPWGGGLETQYF. Written as DNA, the CDR3 is TGTGCCAGCAGCCCCTGGGGCGGGGGGTTGGAGACCCAGTACTTC.

The table lists this clone with a count of one. The chain uses TRBV28 and TRBJ2-3; a possible D gene is TRBD1 (7 bases). The germline V gene has CDR1 MDHEN and CDR2 SYDVKM. The CDR3 consists of 13 residues. V lost 4 bases to trimming and J lost 6 bases, with 11 bases between them. In DNA form, the CDR3 reads TGTGCCAGCAGTTACCCAGGGGGGGATACGCAGTATTTT. It yields the protein CASSYPGGDTQYF.

The chain links TRBV19 to TRBJ2-7; unclear D gene. The CDR3 consists of 13 residues. CDR1 LNHDA and CDR2 SQIVND come from the germline V gene (reference sequence). Deletions cut 6 bases from V and 4 bases from J, with 13 bases between. Here the CDR3 DNA reads TGTGCCAGTAGCCCCGCGCAGGCTTACGAGCAGTACTTC. It codes for CASSPAQAYEQYF.

This clone turned up a few times. The V gene is TRBV6-2 or TRBV6-3, the J gene TRBJ2-7; 9 bases map to TRBD1. Trimming removed 0 bases from V and 7 bases from J; junction bases left unmatched: 1. CDR1 and CDR2 (germline): MNHEY, SVGEGT. The CDR3 covers 13 residues. The CDR3, as DNA: TGTGCCAGCAGTTACTCGGGGACAGGGGAGCAGTACTTC. Translation: CASSYSGTGEQYF.